This is a list of T cell receptor beta chains from one sample in a study of early T cells in non-severe SARS-CoV-2 infection. TCRdb ran MiXCR on the 5' RACE reads and lists one entry per CDR3 protein. Of about 81,000 distinct CDR3 sequences listed, roughly 13% were seen once; the top ten hold approximately 11%. Sequencing was done on a sample of whole blood. These receptors were taken from an adult who was a healthcare worker with PCR-confirmed SARS-CoV-2 infection or an uninfected control (not recorded which). CDR3s include the opening cysteine and the closing phenylalanine or tryptophan. Fields, in order: V gene, D gene, clone size, J gene, CDR3 protein, CDR3 DNA. The D gene is left open where the match is weak. Some rows have no size entry. The others give once, few or many, or a class for an expanded clone.

TRBV6-2/TRBV6-3	NA	few	TRBJ1-1	CASSYSVLNTEAFF	TGTGCCAGCAGTTACTCCGTTTTGAACACTGAAGCTTTCTTT
TRBV18	TRBD1	few	TRBJ2-6	CASSQDRSGANVLTF	TGTGCCAGCTCACAGGACAGGTCTGGGGCCAACGTCCTGACTTTC
TRBV29-1	NA	NA	TRBJ2-1	CSVGRAPYNEQFF	TGCAGCGTTGGCAGGGCCCCCTACAATGAGCAGTTCTTC
TRBV2	NA	NA	TRBJ2-5	CASSEFTERETQYF	TGTGCCAGCAGTGAATTCACGGAGAGAGAGACCCAGTACTTC
TRBV28	NA	few	TRBJ2-7	CATSTGVSHEQYF	TGTGCCACCTCGACAGGCGTCTCCCACGAGCAGTACTTC
TRBV19	NA	few	TRBJ2-7	CASSLGATYEQYF	TGTGCCAGTAGTTTAGGGGCGACCTACGAGCAGTACTTC
TRBV14	NA	NA	TRBJ2-1	CASSQDNGGSYNEQFF	TGTGCCAGCAGCCAAGATAATGGCGGGTCCTACAATGAGCAGTTCTTC
TRBV29-1	NA	medium-sized	TRBJ2-1	CSARGLERIDYNEQFF	TGCAGCGCCCGAGGCCTAGAAAGGATCGACTACAATGAGCAGTTCTTC
TRBV20-1	NA	few	TRBJ2-2	CSARRPKEDTGELFF	TGCAGTGCTAGACGACCCAAAGAGGACACCGGGGAGCTGTTTTTT
TRBV20-1	NA	many	TRBJ1-1	CSARAGYYRDDGLNTEAFF	TGCAGTGCTAGAGCCGGATACTACAGGGACGATGGGTTAAACACTGAAGCTTTCTTT
TRBV12-3/TRBV12-4	TRBD1	NA	TRBJ1-2	CASSPPGQNTRNYGYTF	TGTGCCAGCAGTCCCCCGGGACAGAACACAAGAAACTATGGCTACACCTTC
TRBV7-2	NA	NA	TRBJ2-1	CASSPKRFRGQFF	TGTGCCAGCAGCCCAAAAAGATTCCGAGGGCAGTTCTTC
TRBV7-2	NA	few	TRBJ2-5	CASSSRSQGSQETQYF	TGTGCCAGCAGCTCCCGCTCGCAGGGGTCTCAAGAGACCCAGTACTTC
TRBV13	TRBD2	NA	TRBJ2-3	CASSNEFRGGSPPTQYF	TGTGCCAGCAGCAATGAATTTCGGGGGGGTTCCCCCCCTACGCAGTATTTT
TRBV10-3	NA	NA	TRBJ1-1	CAISGTDTEAFF	TGTGCCATCAGTGGGACAGACACTGAAGCTTTCTTT
TRBV2	NA	NA	TRBJ2-4	CASKDIGTLAKNIQYF	TGTGCCAGCAAAGACATCGGTACCCTAGCCAAAAACATTCAGTACTTC
TRBV2	NA	few	TRBJ2-7	CASSAGGDLHSYEQYF	TGTGCCAGCAGTGCTGGCGGGGACTTACACTCCTACGAGCAGTACTTC
TRBV20-1	NA	many	TRBJ1-3	CSAGLWESGRTGNTIYF	TGCAGTGCTGGACTCTGGGAGAGCGGAAGGACTGGAAACACCATATATTTT